This T cell receptor (beta chain) is from a study of spatial heterogeneity in lung cancer. On each TCR cDNA molecule, a unique molecular identifier was present. TCRdb redid the calling of the 5' RACE reads with MiXCR, one entry per CDR3 protein. The table has roughly 9,000 distinct CDR3 sequences, roughly 6.8% seen once; the top ten hold 25% to 30%. Ten or more counts support this clonotype. What it binds is unknown. Study findings and constraints: Counts of expanded alpha and beta TCRs within tumors tracked the tumor nonsynonymous mutation count.

Time point of the sample: sample taken at primary tumor resection. Tumor, nontumor lung or frozen PBMC supplied whole RNA that was sequenced unsorted. Source: lung tumor tissue, taken at surgery. The receptor was derived from a male donor with early-stage non-small cell lung cancer.

The CDR3 DNA reads as TGTGCCACCTATCAGGGGGCGCGGGGTTCACCCCTCCACTTT. This gives the protein CATYQGARGSPLHF. V gene TRBV10-3 combines with J gene TRBJ1-6, with 8 nucleotides matching TRBD1. V shed 10 bases and J 9 bases; nucleotides not matched to a gene: 11. This CDR3 has 14 residues. Germline V gives CDR1 ENHRY, CDR2 SYGVKD.